This TCR beta chain was recorded in a study of T-cell memory formation after mild COVID-19. V shed 4 bases, J shed 5 bases, and the junction held 10 bases outside the gene matches. This CDR3 is 16 amino acids long. Per the germline V gene, CDR1 is SGHRS and CDR2 is YFSETQ. Worth noting for this clonotype: The antigen is unknown.

Study-level findings and limits: Clones shrinking between day 15 and 85 showed a balanced CD4/CD8 split, and those that grew later tilted toward CD4+. In pre-infection memory, a portion of responding clones appeared, which suggested that cross-reactive memory joined.

MiXCR was run by TCRdb on the 5' RACE reads, yielding one entry per CDR3 protein. The profile covers fewer than 450,000 distinct CDR3 sequences, with roughly 26% appearing a single time and roughly 9.7% taken by the ten largest. Source material: PBMCs or a T cell subset sorted from them (not recorded which). The receptor's source is an adult woman who had mild COVID-19 (a few samples of this study predate the infection). Cell type and time point are not known. The chain employs TRBV5-1 and TRBJ2-3; TRBD2 agrees at 10 bases. CDR3 sequence: CASSPLPSGSGDTQYF. DNA for the CDR3: TGCGCCAGCAGCCCCCTTCCTAGCGGGAGTGGAGATACGCAGTATTTT.